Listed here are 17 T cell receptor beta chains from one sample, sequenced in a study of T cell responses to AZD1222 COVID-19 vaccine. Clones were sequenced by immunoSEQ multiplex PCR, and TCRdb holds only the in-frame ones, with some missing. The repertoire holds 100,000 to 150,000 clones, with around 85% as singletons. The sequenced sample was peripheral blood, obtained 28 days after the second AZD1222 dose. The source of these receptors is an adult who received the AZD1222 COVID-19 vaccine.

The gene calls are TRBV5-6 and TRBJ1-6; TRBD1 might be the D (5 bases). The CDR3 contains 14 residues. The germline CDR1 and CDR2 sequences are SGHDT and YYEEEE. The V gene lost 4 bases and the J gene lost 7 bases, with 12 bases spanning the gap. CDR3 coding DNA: TGTGCCAGCAGCCCGGGACTGCCGAATTCACCCCTCCACTTT. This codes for CASSPGLPNSPLHF.

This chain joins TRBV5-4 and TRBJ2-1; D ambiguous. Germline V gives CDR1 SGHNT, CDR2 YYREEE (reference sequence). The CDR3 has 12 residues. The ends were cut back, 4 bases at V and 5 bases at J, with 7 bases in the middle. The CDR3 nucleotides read TGTGCCAGCAGCCTACAAGACAATGAGCAGTTCTTC. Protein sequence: CASSLQDNEQFF.

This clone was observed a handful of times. The CDR3 DNA follows: TGTGCCAGCAGTTTATCACCCGGGAGTCTGAGGGACTATGGCTACACCTTC. Protein sequence: CASSLSPGSLRDYGYTF. V usage is TRBV27 and J usage is TRBJ1-2; no reliable D call. The CDR3 is 17 amino acids. The germline V gene encodes CDR1 MNHEY and CDR2 SMNVEV (reference sequence). The V end was cut by 0 bases, the J end by 3 bases, with 17 bases between.

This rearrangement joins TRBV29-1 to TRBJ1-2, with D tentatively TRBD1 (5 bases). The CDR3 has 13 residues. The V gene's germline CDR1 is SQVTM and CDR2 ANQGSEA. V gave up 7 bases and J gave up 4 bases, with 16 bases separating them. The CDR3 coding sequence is TGCAGCGCCCGGGCCATAAGGGGCTATGGCTACACCTTC. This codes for CSARAIRGYGYTF.

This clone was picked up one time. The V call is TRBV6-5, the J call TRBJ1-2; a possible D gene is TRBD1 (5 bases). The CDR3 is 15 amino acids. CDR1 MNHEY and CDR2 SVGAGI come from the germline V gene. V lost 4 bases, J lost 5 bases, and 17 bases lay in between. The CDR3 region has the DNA TGTGCCAGCAGTTTCGGGACGCCTAGGTCGTATGGCTACACCTTC. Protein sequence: CASSFGTPRSYGYTF.

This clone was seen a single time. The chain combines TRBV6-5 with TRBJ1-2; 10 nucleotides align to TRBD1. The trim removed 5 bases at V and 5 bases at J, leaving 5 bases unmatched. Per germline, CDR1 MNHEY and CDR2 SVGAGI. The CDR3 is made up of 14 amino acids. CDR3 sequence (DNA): TGTGCCAGCAGTCCGGACAGGGGGGGATATGGCTACACCTTC. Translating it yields CASSPDRGGYGYTF.

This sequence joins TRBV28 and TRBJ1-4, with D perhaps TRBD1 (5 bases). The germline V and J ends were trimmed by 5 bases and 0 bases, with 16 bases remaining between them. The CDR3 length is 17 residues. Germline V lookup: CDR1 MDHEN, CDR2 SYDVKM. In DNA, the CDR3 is TGTGCCAGCAGTACTTTTAAAGGGGATGCAACTAATGAAAAACTGTTTTTT. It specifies CASSTFKGDATNEKLFF.

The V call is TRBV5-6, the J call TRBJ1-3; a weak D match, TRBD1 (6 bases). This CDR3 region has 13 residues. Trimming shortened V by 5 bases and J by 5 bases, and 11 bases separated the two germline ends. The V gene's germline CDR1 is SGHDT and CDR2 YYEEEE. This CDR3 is CASRGTNRNTIYF. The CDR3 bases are TGTGCCAGCAGGGGGACAAACCGAAACACCATATATTTT.

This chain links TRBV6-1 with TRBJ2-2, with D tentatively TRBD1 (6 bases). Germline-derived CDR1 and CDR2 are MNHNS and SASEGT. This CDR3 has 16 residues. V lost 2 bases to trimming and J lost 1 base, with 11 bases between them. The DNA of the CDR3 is TGTGCCAGCAGTGAATGGGCAGGGGTGAACACCGGGGAGCTGTTTTTT. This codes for CASSEWAGVNTGELFF.

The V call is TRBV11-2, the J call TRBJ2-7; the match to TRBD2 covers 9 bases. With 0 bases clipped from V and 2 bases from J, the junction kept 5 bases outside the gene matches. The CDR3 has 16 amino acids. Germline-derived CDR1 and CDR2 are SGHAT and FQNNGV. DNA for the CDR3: TGTGCCAGCAGCTTAGACTCTAGCGGGGTGACCTACGAGCAGTACTTC. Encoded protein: CASSLDSSGVTYEQYF.

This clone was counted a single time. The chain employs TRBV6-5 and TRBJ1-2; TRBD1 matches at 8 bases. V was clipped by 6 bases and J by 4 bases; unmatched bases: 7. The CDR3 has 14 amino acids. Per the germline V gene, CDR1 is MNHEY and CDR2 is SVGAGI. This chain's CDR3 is CASRPTGAFYGYTF. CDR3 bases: TGTGCCAGCAGGCCGACAGGGGCCTTCTATGGCTACACCTTC.

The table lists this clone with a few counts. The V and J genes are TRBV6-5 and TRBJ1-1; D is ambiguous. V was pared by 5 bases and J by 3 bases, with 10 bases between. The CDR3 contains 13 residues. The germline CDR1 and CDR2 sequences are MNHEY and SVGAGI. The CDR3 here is CASSPRTDTEAFF. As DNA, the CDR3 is TGTGCCAGCAGTCCCCGGACTGACACTGAAGCTTTCTTT.

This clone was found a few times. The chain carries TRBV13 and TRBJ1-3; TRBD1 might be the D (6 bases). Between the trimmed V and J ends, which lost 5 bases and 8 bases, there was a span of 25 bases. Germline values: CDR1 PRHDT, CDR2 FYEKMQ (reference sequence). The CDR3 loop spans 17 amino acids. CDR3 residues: CASSPLPGHTSGDTIYF. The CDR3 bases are TGTGCCAGCAGCCCCTTACCGGGACACACAAGCGGGGACACCATATATTTT. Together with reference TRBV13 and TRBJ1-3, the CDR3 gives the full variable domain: AAGVIQSPRHLIKEKRETATLKCYPIPRHDTVYWYQQGPGQDPQFLISFYEKMQSDKGSIPDRFSAQQFSDYHSELNMSSLELGDSALYFCASSPLPGHTSGDTIYFGEGSWLTVV.

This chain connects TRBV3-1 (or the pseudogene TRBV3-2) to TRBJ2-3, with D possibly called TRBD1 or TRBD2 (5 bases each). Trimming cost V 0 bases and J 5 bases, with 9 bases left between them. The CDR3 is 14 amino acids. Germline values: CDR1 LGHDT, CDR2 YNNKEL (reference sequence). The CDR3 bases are TGTGCCAGCAGCCAAGAAGGTGGGGGAGATACGCAGTATTTT. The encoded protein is CASSQEGGGDTQYF.

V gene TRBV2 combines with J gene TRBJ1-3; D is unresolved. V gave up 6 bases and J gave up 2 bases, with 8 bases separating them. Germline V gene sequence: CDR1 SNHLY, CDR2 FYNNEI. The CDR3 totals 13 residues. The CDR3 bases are TGTGCCAGCAGCTCGGACGCTGGAAACACCATATATTTT. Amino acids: CASSSDAGNTIYF.

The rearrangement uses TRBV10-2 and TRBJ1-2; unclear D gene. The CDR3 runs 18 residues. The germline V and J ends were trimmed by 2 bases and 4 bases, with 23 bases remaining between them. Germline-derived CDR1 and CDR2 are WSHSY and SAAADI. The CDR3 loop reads CASSEVKENSLKVYGYTF. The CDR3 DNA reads TGCGCCAGCAGTGAGGTGAAAGAAAACTCTTTGAAAGTCTATGGCTACACCTTC.

DNA for the CDR3: TGTGCCAGCAGCCGCAGGGCCTTTGATACTAACTATGGCTACACCTTC. Translating it yields CASSRRAFDTNYGYTF. The genes are TRBV2 and TRBJ1-2; maybe TRBD1 (5 bases). V was pared by 6 bases and J by 0 bases, with 17 bases between. The germline V gene encodes CDR1 SNHLY and CDR2 FYNNEI. There are 16 residues in the CDR3.